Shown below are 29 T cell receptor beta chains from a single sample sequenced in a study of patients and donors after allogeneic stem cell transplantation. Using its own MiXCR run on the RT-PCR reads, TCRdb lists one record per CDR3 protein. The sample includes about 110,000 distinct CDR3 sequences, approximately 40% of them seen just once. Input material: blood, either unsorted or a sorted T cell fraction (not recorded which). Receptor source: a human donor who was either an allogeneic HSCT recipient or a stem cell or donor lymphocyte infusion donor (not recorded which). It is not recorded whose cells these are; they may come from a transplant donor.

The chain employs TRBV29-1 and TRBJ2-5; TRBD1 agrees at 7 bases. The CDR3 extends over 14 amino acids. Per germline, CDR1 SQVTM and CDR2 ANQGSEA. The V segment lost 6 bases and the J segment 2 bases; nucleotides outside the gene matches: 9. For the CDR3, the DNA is TGCAGCGTCCACAGGGGTCCTAATCAAGAGACCCAGTACTTC. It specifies CSVHRGPNQETQYF.

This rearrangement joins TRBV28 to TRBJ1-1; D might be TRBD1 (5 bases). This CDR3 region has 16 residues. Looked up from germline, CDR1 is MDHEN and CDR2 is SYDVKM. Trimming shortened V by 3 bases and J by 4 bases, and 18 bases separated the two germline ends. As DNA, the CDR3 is TGTGCCAGCAGTTTTGGCCAGGGTGGCCCTACCACTGAAGCTTTCTTT. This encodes CASSFGQGGPTTEAFF.

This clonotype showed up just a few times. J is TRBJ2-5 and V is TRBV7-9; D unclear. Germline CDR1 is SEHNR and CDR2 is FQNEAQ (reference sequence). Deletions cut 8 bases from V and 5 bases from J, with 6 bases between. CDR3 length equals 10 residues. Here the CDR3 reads CASGMETQYF. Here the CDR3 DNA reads TGTGCCAGCGGCATGGAGACCCAGTACTTC.

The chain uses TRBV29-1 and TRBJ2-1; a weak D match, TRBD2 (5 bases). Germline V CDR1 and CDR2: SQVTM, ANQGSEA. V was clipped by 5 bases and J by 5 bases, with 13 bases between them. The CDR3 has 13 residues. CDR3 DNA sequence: TGCAGCGTTCGACGGGAACTTCACAATGAGCAGTTCTTC. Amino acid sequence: CSVRRELHNEQFF.

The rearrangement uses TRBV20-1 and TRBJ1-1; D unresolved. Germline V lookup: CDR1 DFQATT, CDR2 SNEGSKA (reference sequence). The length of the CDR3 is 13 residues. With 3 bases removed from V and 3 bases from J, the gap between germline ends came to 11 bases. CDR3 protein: CSASSGRDTEAFF. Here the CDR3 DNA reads TGCAGTGCTAGTTCGGGGAGGGACACTGAAGCTTTCTTT.

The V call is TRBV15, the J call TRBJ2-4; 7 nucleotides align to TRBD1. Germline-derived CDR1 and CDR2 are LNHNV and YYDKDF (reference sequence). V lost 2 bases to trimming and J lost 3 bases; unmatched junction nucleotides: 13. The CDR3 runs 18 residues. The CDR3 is CATSRRLRQGFSKNIQYF. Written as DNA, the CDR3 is TGTGCCACCAGCAGAAGGCTACGACAGGGCTTTAGCAAAAACATTCAGTACTTC. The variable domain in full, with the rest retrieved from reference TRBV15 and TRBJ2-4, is DAMVIQNPRYQVTQFGKPVTLSCSQTLNHNVMYWYQQKSSQAPKLLFHYYDKDFNNEADTPDNFQSRRPNTSFCFLDIRSPGLGDTAMYLCATSRRLRQGFSKNIQYFGAGTRLSVL.

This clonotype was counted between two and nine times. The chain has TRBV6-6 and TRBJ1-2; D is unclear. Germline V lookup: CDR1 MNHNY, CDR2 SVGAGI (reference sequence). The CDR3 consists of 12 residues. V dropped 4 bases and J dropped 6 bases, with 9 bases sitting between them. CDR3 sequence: CASSSRTDGYTF. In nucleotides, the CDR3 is TGTGCCAGCAGTTCCCGGACGGATGGCTACACCTTC.

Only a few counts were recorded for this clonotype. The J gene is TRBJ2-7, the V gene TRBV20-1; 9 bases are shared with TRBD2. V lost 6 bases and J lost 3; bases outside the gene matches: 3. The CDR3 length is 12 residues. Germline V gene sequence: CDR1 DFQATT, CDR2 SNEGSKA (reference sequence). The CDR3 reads CSANSGSYEQYF. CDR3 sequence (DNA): TGCAGTGCAAATAGCGGGAGCTACGAGCAGTACTTC.

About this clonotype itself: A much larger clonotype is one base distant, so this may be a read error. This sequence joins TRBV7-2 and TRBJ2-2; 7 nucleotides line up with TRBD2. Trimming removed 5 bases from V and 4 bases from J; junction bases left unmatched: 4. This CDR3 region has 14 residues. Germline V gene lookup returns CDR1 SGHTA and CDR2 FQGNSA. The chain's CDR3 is CASSLSGFTGELFF. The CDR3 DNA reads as TGTGCCAGCAGCCTTAGCGGGTTCACCGGGGAGCTGTTTTTT.

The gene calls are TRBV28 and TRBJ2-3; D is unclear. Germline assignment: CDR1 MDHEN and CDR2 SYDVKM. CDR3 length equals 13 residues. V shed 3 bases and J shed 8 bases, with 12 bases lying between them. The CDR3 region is CASSFTDPLTQYF. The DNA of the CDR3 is TGTGCCAGCAGTTTCACGGACCCTCTTACGCAGTATTTT.

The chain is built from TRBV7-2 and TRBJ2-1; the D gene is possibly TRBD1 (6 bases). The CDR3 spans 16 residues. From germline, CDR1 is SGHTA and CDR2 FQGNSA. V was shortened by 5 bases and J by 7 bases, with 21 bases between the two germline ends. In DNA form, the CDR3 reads TGTGCCAGCAGCGTCCACAGGGAAAAGATAGTAAATGAGCAGTTCTTC. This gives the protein CASSVHREKIVNEQFF.

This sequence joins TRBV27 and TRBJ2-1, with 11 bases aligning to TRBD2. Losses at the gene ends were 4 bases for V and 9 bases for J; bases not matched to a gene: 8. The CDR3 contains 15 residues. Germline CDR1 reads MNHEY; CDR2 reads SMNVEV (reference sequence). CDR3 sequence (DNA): TGTGCCAGCAGTTCGACTAGCGGGGTACAGGGTGAGCAGTTCTTC. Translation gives CASSSTSGVQGEQFF.

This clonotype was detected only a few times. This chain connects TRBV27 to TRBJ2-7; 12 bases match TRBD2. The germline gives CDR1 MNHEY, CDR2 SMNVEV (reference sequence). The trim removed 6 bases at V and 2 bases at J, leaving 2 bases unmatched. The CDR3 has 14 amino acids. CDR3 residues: CASSLAGGPYEQYF. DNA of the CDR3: TGTGCCAGCAGCCTAGCGGGAGGGCCCTACGAGCAGTACTTC.

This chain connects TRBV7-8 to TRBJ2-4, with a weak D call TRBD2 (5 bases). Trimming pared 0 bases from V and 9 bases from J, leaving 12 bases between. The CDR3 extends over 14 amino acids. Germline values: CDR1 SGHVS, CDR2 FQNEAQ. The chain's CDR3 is CASSLAEGKGIQYF. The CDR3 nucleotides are TGTGCCAGCAGCTTAGCAGAGGGCAAGGGCATTCAGTACTTC.

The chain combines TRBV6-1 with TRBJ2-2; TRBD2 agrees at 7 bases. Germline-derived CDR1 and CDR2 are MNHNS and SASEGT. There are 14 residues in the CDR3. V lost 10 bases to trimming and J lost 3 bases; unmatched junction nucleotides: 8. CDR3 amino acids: CATQAGVYTGELFF. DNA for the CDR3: TGTGCCACCCAGGCGGGGGTGTACACCGGGGAGCTGTTTTTT.

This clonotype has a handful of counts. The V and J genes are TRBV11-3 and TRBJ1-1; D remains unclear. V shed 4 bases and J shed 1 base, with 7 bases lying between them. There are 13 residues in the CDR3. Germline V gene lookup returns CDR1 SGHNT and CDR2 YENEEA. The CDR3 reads CASSSFRNTEAFF. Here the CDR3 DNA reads TGTGCCAGCAGCTCGTTTAGGAACACTGAAGCTTTCTTT.

CDR3 sequence (DNA): TGTGCCAGCAGTTTTATGGCCAGGGTGAACAATCAGCCCCAGCATTTT. Its translation: CASSFMARVNNQPQHF. The chain combines TRBV12-3 or TRBV12-4 with TRBJ1-5; D possibly corresponds to TRBD1 (5 bases). Deletions cut 3 bases from V and 3 bases from J, with 15 bases between. The CDR3 extends over 16 amino acids.

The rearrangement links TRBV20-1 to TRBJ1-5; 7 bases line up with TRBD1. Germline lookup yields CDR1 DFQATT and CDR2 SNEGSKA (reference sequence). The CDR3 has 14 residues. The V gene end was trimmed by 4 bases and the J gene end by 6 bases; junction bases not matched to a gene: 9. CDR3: CSATWTGGSQPQHF. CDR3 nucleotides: TGCAGTGCTACCTGGACAGGTGGGAGTCAGCCCCAGCATTTT.

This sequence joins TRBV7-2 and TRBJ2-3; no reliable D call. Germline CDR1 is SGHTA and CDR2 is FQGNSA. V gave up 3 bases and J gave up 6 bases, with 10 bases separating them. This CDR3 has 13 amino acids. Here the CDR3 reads CASSFPPGDTQYF. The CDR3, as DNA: TGTGCCAGCAGCTTCCCCCCGGGCGATACGCAGTATTTT.

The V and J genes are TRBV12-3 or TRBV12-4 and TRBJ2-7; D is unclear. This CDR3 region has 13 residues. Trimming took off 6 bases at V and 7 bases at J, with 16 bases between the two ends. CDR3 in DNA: TGTGCCAGCAGGGGCACATCTTTGGGAGAGCAGTACTTC. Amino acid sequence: CASRGTSLGEQYF.

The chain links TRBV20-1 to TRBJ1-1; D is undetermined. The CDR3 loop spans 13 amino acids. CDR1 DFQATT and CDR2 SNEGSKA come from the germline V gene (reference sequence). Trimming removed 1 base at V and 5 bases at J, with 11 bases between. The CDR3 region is CSARVEGGTEAFF. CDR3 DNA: TGCAGTGCTAGAGTTGAGGGAGGGACTGAAGCTTTCTTT.

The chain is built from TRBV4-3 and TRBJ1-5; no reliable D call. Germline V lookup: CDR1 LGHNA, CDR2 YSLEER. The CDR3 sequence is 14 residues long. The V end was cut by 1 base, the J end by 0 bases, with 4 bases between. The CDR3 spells CASSQAYSNQPQHF. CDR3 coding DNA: TGCGCCAGCAGCCAAGCATATAGCAATCAGCCCCAGCATTTT.

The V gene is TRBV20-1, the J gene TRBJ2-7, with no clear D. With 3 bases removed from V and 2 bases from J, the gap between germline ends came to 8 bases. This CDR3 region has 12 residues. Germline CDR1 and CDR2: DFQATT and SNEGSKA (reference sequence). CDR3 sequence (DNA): TGCAGTGCTAGGAGATCCCCCTACGAGCAGTACTTC. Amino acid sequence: CSARRSPYEQYF.

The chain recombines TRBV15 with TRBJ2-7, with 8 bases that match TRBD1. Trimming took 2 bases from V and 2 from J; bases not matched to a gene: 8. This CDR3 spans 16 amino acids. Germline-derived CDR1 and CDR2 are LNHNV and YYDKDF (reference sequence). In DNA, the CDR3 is TGTGCCACCAGCAGACGTCCGGGACAGGCTACCTACGAGCAGTACTTC. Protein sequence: CATSRRPGQATYEQYF.

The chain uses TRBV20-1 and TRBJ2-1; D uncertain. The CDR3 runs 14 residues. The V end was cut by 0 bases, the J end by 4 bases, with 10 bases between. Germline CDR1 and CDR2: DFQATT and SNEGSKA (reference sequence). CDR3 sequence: CSARDTQRYNEQFF. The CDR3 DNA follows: TGCAGTGCTAGAGATACCCAAAGGTACAATGAGCAGTTCTTC.

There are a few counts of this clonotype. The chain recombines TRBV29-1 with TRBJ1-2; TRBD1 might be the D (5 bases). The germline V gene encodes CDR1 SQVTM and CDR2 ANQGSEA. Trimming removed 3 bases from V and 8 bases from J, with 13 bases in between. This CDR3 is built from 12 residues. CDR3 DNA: TGCAGCGTTGAGGGGACGCATTTGGGCTACACCTTC. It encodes CSVEGTHLGYTF.

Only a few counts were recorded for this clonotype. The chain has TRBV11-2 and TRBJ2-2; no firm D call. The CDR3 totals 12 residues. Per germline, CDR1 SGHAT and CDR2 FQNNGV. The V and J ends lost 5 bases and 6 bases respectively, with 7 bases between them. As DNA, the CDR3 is TGTGCCAGCAGCCAGGATTCCGGGGAGCTGTTTTTT. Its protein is CASSQDSGELFF.

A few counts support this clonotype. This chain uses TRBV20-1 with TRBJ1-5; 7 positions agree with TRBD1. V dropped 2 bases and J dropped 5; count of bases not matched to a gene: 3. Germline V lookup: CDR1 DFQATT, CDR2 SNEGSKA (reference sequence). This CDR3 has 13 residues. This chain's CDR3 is CSARRQGDQPQHF. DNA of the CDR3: TGCAGTGCTAGACGACAGGGCGATCAGCCCCAGCATTTT.

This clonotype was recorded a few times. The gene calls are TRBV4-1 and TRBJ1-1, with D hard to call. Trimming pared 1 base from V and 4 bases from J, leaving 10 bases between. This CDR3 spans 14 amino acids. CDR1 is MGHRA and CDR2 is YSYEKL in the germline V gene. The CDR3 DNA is TGCGCCAGCAGCCAAGGATACGGGATCACTGAAGCTTTCTTT. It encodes CASSQGYGITEAFF.